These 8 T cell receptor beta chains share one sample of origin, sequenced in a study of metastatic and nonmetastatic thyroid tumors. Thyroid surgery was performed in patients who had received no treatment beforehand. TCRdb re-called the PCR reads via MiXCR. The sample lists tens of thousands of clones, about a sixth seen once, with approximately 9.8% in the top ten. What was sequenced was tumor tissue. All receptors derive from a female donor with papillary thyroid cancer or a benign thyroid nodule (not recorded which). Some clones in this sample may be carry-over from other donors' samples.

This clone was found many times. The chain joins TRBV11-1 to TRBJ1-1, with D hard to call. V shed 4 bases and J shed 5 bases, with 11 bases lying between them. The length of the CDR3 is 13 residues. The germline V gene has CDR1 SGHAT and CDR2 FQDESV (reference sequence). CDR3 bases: TGTGCCAGCAGCTCCGCGGGAGGGACTGAAGCTTTCTTT. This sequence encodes CASSSAGGTEAFF.

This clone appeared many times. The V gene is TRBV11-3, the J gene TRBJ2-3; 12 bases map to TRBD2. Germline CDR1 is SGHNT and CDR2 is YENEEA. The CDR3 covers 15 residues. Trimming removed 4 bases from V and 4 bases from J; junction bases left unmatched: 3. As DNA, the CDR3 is TGTGCCAGCAGCTCGACTAGCGGGAGCTCAGATACGCAGTATTTT. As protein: CASSSTSGSSDTQYF.

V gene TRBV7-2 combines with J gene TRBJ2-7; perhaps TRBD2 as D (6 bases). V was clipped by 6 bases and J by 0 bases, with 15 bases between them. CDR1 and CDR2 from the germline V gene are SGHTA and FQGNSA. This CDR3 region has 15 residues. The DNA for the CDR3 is TGTGCCAGCAGGGTCCTCGCGGGGAGCTCCTACGAGCAGTACTTC. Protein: CASRVLAGSSYEQYF.

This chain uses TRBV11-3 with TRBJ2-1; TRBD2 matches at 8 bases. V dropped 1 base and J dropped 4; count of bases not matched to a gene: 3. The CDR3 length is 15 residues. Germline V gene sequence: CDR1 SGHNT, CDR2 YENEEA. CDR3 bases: TGTGCCAGCAGCTTAGGGGCTAGCGGGTACAATGAGCAGTTCTTC. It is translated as CASSLGASGYNEQFF.

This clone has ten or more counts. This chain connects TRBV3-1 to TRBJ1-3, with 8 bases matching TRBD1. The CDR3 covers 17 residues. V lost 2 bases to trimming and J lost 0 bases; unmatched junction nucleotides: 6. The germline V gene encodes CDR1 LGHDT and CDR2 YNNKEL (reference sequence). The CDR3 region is CASSQKGTGLSGNTIYF. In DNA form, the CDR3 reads TGTGCCAGCAGCCAAAAGGGGACAGGCCTCTCTGGAAACACCATATATTTT.

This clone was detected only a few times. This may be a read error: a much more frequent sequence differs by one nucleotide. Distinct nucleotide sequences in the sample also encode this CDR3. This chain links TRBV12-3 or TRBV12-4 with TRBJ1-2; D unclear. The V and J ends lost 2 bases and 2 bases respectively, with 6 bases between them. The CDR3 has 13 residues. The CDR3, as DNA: TGTGCCAGCAGTTTAACTGGGAACTATGGCTACACCTTC. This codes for CASSLTGNYGYTF.

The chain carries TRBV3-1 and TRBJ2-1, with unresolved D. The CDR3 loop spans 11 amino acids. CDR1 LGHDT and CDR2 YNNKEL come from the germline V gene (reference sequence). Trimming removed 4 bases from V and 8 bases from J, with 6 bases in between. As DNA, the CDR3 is TGTGCCAGCAGCCCCGAGCATGAGCAGTTCTTC. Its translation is CASSPEHEQFF.

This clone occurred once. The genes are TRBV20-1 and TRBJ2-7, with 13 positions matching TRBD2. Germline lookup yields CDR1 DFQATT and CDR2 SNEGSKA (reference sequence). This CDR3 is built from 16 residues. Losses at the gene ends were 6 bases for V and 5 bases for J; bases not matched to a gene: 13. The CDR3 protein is CSATGLAGVSGHEQYF. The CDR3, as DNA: TGCAGTGCCACTGGACTAGCGGGAGTCTCAGGTCACGAGCAGTACTTC.